The TCR beta chain under discussion was sequenced for a study of molecular identifiers for immune sequencing clone quantification (dated by TCRdb to 2016 to 2019). Context from the whole study: For a replicate experiment, RNA from around 20,000 or 100,000 naive CD8 T cells was divided into five aliquots, of which four were sequenced. CD8 T cells were used in a methods study to benchmark molecular-identifier clustering-based TCR repertoire sequencing (MIDCIRS) and TCR RNA copy counting.

The full study reports these points: When barcode sub-clustering was omitted, TCR diversity was inflated by chimeric consensus sequences, with chimeras reaching as high as 47%. About 2.9 recovered TCR RNA copies per cell were obtained by modeling, versus roughly 9.7 by digital PCR, implying a capture efficiency of roughly 32%. The naive libraries included spiked-in Jurkat TCR RNA (roughly 9 copies' worth), and this RNA is not part of the donor repertoire. Highly expanded clone sizes could be underestimated because identical TCR molecules may share a barcode. Spiked-in Jurkat TCR RNA equivalent to a single cell was reported to be detectable even among approximately 900,000 naive CD8 T cells. In CMV-specific effector cells, clones with more than 20 RNA copies contained over 99% of molecules, whereas in naive cells such clones contained under 1% of molecules.

Libraries were made using PCR. Data came from a NextSeq 500. Bulk TCR libraries were made following a previously described method, with the TCR primers given in Table S5. The Qiagen AllPrep DNA/RNA kit was used to purify total RNA. Before any analysis, reads coming from multiple sequencing runs of the same library were combined into one pool. For the original study's pipeline: Reads were retained only if the reads had an exact TCR constant sequence, and the retained reads were trimmed to 150 nt and grouped according to their 12-nt molecular barcodes. Within each barcode group, reads were sub-clustered at a 15% Levenshtein threshold, and quality-weighted consensus sequences were built per RNA molecule. Non-functional sequences were discarded, and so were lower-count sequences lying one edit away from another sequence. Based on fitting two negative binomial distributions, any barcode sub-cluster with under 20% of the maximum read count was discarded. Starting from the raw public reads, TCRdb applied fastp trimming at Q25, assembled clones with MiXCR and retained in-frame beta chains. Identical CDR3 protein sequences are pooled into one entry, listed with their most common genes and DNA. TCRdb's processing, not the study's, gives the V and J calls here. This sample has hundreds of thousands of distinct CDR3 sequences in its table, and 25% of those were observed once. The ten largest account for 0.7% to 0.95% of the sample.

Regarding this clonotype: The target of this receptor is not known. No quality values exist for individual bases; no much larger clone is one base distant.

Libraries of naive CD8 T cells were generated from about 21,000 to 970,000 sorted cells, with 10%, 30% or 50% of the purified RNA used. Naive CD8 T cells were FACS-sorted as CD8+CD4-CCR7+CD45RA+ on a BD FACSAria II into RLT Plus buffer. Ten to eleven TCR copies' worth of Jurkat RNA were spiked into roughly 17,000-1,100,000 naive CD8 T cell samples to test detection sensitivity. CD8 T cells were enriched with RosetteSep CD8+ T Cell Enrichment Cocktail and Ficoll-Paque, followed by ACK red cell lysis. Unmatched junction bases come to 11, with V trimmed by 2 bases and J by 2 bases. Taken from the germline V gene (reference sequence), the CDR1 and CDR2 loops are DFQATT and SNEGSKA. Its CDR3 holds 16 amino acids, cysteine through phenylalanine. Only the CDR3 region is kept as DNA, spanning 48 bases read in frame from base 1.

Sequencing used naive CD8+ T cells from blood, with Jurkat cell RNA spiked in. The cell subset or site label for this specimen denotes: FACS-sorted CD8+CD4-CCR7+CD45RA+ naive T cells. This clonotype was obtained from a human donor in good health. Some libraries in this study had Jurkat cell RNA spiked in. The chain is encoded by TRBV20-1 joined to TRBJ2-7; 8 bases in the junction line up with TRBD1. The CDR3 has the sequence CSARSRTGYSTYEQYF. The bases are TGCAGTGCTAGATCCCGGACAGGGTACTCCACCTACGAGCAGTACTTC.